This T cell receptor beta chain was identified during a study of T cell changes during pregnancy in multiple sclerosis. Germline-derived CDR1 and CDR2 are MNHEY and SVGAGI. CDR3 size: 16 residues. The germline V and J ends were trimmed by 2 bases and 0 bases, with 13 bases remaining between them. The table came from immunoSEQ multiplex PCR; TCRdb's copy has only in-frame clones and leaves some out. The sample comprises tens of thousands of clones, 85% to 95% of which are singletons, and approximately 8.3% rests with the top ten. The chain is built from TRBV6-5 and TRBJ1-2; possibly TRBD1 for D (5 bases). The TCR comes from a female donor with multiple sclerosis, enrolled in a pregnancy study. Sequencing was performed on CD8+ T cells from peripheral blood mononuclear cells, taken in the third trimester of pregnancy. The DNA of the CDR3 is TGTGCCAGCAGTTACGCTGGGGCTGCACCTAACTATGGCTACACCTTC. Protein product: CASSYAGAAPNYGYTF.